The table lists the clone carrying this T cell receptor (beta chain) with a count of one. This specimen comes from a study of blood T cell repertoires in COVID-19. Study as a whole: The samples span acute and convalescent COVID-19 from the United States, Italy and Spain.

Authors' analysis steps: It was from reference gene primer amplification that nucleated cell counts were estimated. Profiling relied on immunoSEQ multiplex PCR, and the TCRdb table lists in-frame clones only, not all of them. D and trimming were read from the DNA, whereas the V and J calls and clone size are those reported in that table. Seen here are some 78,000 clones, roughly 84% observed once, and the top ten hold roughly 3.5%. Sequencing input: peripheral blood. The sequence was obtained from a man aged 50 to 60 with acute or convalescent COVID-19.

The CDR3 DNA sequence: TGTGCCAGCAGCTCTACAGGTTGGGCTGGTGCCGAGCAGTACTTC. Translated, it gives CASSSTGWAGAEQYF. The chain has TRBV9 and TRBJ2-7, with D possibly TRBD1 on 5 matching bases. Germline CDR1 is SGDLS and CDR2 is YYNGEE. Trimming pared 4 bases from V and 6 bases from J, leaving 20 bases between. The CDR3 is 15 residues long.